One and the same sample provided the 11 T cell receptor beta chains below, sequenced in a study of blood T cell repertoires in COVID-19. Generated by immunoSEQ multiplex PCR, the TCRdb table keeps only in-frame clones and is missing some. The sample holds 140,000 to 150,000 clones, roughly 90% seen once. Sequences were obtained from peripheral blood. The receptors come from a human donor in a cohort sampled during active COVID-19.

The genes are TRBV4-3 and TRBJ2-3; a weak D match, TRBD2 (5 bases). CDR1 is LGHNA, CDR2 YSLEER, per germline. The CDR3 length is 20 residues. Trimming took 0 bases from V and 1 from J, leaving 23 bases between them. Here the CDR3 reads CASSQEPYGSQTAGTDTQYF. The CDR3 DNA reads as TGCGCCAGCAGCCAAGAACCCTATGGGAGTCAGACGGCCGGCACAGATACGCAGTATTTT.

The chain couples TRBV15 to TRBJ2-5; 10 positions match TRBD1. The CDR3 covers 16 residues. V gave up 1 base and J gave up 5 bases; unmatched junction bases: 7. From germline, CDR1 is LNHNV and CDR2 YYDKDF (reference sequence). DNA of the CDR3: TGTGCCACCAGCAGAGGTGGGACAGGGGCTATCGAGACCCAGTACTTC. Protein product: CATSRGGTGAIETQYF.

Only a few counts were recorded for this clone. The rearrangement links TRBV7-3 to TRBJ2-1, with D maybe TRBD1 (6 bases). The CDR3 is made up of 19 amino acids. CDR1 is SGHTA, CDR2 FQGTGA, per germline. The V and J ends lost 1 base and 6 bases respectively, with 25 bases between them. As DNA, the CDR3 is TGTGCCAGCAGCTTAAGGCCAGGGGACGCCGCCCTTGTTGGCAATGAGCAGTTCTTC. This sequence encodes CASSLRPGDAALVGNEQFF. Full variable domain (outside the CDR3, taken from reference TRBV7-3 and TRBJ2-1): GAGVSQTPSNKVTEKGKYVELRCDPISGHTALYWYRQSLGQGPEFLIYFQGTGAADDSGLPNDRFFAVRPEGSVSTLKIQRTERGDSAVYLCASSLRPGDAALVGNEQFFGPGTRLTVL.

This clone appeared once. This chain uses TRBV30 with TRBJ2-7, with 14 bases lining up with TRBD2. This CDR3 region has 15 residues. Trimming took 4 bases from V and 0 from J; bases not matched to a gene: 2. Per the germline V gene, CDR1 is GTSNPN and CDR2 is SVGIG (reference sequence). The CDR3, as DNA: TGTGCCTGGAAGGGGACTAGCGGGAGCTCCTACGAGCAGTACTTC. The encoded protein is CAWKGTSGSSYEQYF.

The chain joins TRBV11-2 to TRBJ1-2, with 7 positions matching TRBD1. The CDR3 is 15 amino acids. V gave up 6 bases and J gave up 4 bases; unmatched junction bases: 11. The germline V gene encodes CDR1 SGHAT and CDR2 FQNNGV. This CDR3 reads CASRRAGQTLYGYTF. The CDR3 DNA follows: TGTGCCAGCAGGAGGGCGGGACAGACACTCTATGGCTACACCTTC.

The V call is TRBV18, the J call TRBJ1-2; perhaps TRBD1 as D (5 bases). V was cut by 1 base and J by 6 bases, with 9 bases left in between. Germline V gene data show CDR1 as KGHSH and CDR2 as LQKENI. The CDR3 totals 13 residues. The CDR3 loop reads CASSPQGVNGYTF. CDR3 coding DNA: TGTGCCAGCTCACCACAAGGGGTGAATGGCTACACCTTC.

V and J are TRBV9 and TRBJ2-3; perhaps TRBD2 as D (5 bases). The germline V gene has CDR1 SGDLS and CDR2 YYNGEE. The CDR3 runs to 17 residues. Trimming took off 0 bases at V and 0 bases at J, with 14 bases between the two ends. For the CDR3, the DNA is TGTGCCAGCAGCGTAGACGAGGGCTCACCTAGCACAGATACGCAGTATTTT. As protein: CASSVDEGSPSTDTQYF. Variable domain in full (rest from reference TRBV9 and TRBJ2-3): DSGVTQTPKHLITATGQRVTLRCSPRSGDLSVYWYQQSLDQGLQFLIQYYNGEERAKGNILERFSAQQFPDLHSELNLSSLELGDSALYFCASSVDEGSPSTDTQYFGPGTRLTVL.

CDR3 protein: CASTLPPEQYF. In DNA form, the CDR3 reads TGTGCCAGCACCCTCCCCCCCGAGCAGTACTTC. The V and J genes are TRBV28 and TRBJ2-7; no reliable D call. V lost 7 bases and J lost 6, with 10 bases in between. Germline CDR1 reads MDHEN; CDR2 reads SYDVKM. This CDR3 comprises 11 residues.

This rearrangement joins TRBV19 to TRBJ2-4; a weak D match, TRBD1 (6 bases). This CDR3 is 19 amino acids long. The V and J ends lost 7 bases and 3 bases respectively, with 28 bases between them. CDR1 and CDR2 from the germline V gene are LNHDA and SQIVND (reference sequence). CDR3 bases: TGTGCCAGTACCCCATACGGCAGGGTGAAGGGGGTATTCAAAAACATTCAGTACTTC. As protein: CASTPYGRVKGVFKNIQYF.

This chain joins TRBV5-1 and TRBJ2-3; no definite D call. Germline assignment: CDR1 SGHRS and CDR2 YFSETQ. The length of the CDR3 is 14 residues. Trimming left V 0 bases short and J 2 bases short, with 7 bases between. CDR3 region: CASSLAGPTDTQYF. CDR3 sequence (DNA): TGCGCCAGCAGCTTGGCAGGTCCCACAGATACGCAGTATTTT.

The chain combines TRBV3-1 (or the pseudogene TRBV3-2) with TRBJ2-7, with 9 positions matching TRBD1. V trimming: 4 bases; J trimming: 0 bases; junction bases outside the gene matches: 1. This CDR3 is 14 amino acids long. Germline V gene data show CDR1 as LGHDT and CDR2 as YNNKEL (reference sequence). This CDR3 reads CASSLGQGSYEQYF. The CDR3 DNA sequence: TGTGCCAGCAGCCTGGGACAGGGCTCCTACGAGCAGTACTTC.